Below, 22 T cell receptor beta chains from the same sample are listed, as sequenced in a study of T-cell memory formation after mild COVID-19. Each CDR3 protein is one row after TCRdb ran MiXCR on the 5' RACE reads. The sample includes 85,000 to 130,000 distinct CDR3 sequences, around 11% of them seen just once. Input material: PBMCs or a T cell subset sorted from them (not recorded which). All receptors come from an adult woman who had mild COVID-19 (a few samples of this study predate the infection). Cell type and time point are not known.

This clonotype turned up a few times. The chain joins TRBV12-3 or TRBV12-4 to TRBJ2-7; D not certain. V lost 6 bases, J lost 7 bases, and 16 bases lay in between. The CDR3 has 13 amino acids. CDR3 sequence: CASSARELGEQYF. In DNA, the CDR3 is TGTGCCAGCAGCGCCCGCGAGCTGGGAGAGCAGTACTTC.

The CDR3 DNA reads as TGCAGTGCTAGAGAAGCTGGTGAAGGGCTCAACTATGGCTACACCTTC. It translates to CSAREAGEGLNYGYTF. The J gene is TRBJ1-2, the V gene TRBV20-1, with D hard to call. Germline CDR1 and CDR2: DFQATT and SNEGSKA (reference sequence). The CDR3 runs 16 residues. V was trimmed by 0 bases and J by 2 bases, leaving 16 bases between them.

V is TRBV11-3 and J is TRBJ2-3; possible D gene TRBD2, 5 bases. CDR3 size: 16 residues. The germline gives CDR1 SGHNT, CDR2 YENEEA. Trimming took 5 bases from V and 4 from J, leaving 19 bases between them. DNA for the CDR3: TGTGCCAGCAGCCCCCGTCGGGGATGGCCGTCAGATACGCAGTATTTT. Translating it yields CASSPRRGWPSDTQYF.

There are a few counts of this clonotype. The V call is TRBV6-1, the J call TRBJ1-5, with a weak D call TRBD1 (5 bases). V shed 2 bases and J shed 2 bases, with 25 bases lying between them. Germline CDR1 is MNHNS and CDR2 is SASEGT. The CDR3 is 20 amino acids. The CDR3, as DNA: TGTGCCAGCAGTGAATTCAAGTCATTGACTCTAGGGGACCGCAATCAGCCCCAGCATTTT. Its translation is CASSEFKSLTLGDRNQPQHF.

V gene TRBV30 combines with J gene TRBJ2-1, with 9 nucleotides matching TRBD2. Losses at the gene ends were 0 bases for V and 0 bases for J; bases not matched to a gene: 0. Germline CDR1 and CDR2: GTSNPN and SVGIG (reference sequence). There are 15 residues in the CDR3. The CDR3 DNA follows: TGTGCCTGGAGTGTTAGCGGGAGCTCCTACAATGAGCAGTTCTTC. Translation gives CAWSVSGSSYNEQFF.

This clonotype was recorded a few times. The rearrangement uses TRBV27 and TRBJ1-2, with TRBD1 identical over 8 bases. The V segment lost 3 bases and the J segment 4 bases; nucleotides outside the gene matches: 4. Looked up from germline, CDR1 is MNHEY and CDR2 is SMNVEV (reference sequence). The CDR3 sequence is 14 residues long. This CDR3 is CASSLTGDGYGYTF. The CDR3 DNA is TGTGCCAGCAGTTTGACAGGGGATGGCTATGGCTACACCTTC.

J is TRBJ2-5 and V is TRBV7-8; D is unclear. CDR1 SGHVS and CDR2 FQNEAQ come from the germline V gene. The CDR3 is 16 residues long. V shed 1 base and J shed 3 bases, with 15 bases lying between them. In DNA, the CDR3 is TGTGCCAGCAGCTTAGGTTGGCAGGATCACGAAGAGACCCAGTACTTC. It specifies CASSLGWQDHEETQYF.

The chain uses TRBV15 and TRBJ2-3; TRBD2 might be the D (6 bases). Germline CDR1 and CDR2: LNHNV and YYDKDF (reference sequence). Trimming took off 4 bases at V and 7 bases at J, with 21 bases between the two ends. The CDR3 totals 16 residues. The CDR3 nucleotides read TGTGCCACCAGCAAGAGATTCGGCGGGATTACACATACGCAGTATTTT. Translating gives CATSKRFGGITHTQYF.

This clonotype was detected a few times. The rearrangement uses TRBV29-1 and TRBJ2-7; D ambiguous. CDR1 is SQVTM and CDR2 is ANQGSEA in the germline V gene. CDR3 size: 11 residues. The V end was cut by 6 bases, the J end by 0 bases, with 6 bases between. CDR3 sequence (DNA): TGCAGCGTCACAAGCTCCTACGAGCAGTACTTC. Protein product: CSVTSSYEQYF.

This clonotype was seen only a few times. This sequence joins TRBV5-6 and TRBJ1-2; D may be TRBD1 (5 bases). Trimming stripped 1 base from V and 7 bases from J, with 20 bases between. The germline CDR1 and CDR2 sequences are SGHDT and YYEEEE. This CDR3 is 16 amino acids long. The DNA of the CDR3 is TGTGCCAGCAGCTTGTGGGGCGTGGGCAGCGCATTTGGCTACACCTTC. Translating it yields CASSLWGVGSAFGYTF. Full variable domain (rest looked up from reference TRBV5-6 and TRBJ1-2): DAGVTQSPTHLIKTRGQQVTLRCSPKSGHDTVSWYQQALGQGPQFIFQYYEEEERQRGNFPDRFSGHQFPNYSSELNVNALLLGDSALYLCASSLWGVGSAFGYTFGSGTRLTVV.

The chain employs TRBV5-5 and TRBJ2-1; no reliable D call. The germline V gene encodes CDR1 SGHKS and CDR2 YYEKEE (reference sequence). The V gene lost 1 base and the J gene lost 0 bases, with 11 bases spanning the gap. This CDR3 has 16 residues. CDR3 coding DNA: TGTGCCAGCAGCTTGCAGGTCACGAGCTCCTACAATGAGCAGTTCTTC. It is translated as CASSLQVTSSYNEQFF.

V is TRBV11-1 and J is TRBJ2-1; 7 bases align to TRBD2. Germline loops: CDR1 SGHAT, CDR2 FQDESV (reference sequence). V lost 5 bases, J lost 4 bases, and 11 bases stayed unmatched. The CDR3 sequence is 16 residues long. In nucleotides, the CDR3 is TGTGCCAGCAGCGCGAACCGGGGAGGGATGTACAATGAGCAGTTCTTC. Amino acid sequence: CASSANRGGMYNEQFF.

This rearrangement joins TRBV12-3 or TRBV12-4 to TRBJ1-5; D might be TRBD1 (5 bases). The CDR3 sequence is 16 residues long. V was shortened by 5 bases and J by 1 base, with 15 bases between the two germline ends. In DNA form, the CDR3 reads TGTGCCAGCAGTCCCCAGGACACGGTCAGCAATCAGCCCCAGCATTTT. It is translated as CASSPQDTVSNQPQHF.

This clonotype was seen more than once but under ten times. V is TRBV24-1 and J is TRBJ2-7, with 7 bases matching TRBD1. The CDR3 length is 15 residues. Germline V lookup: CDR1 KGHDR, CDR2 SFDVKD. V was pared by 5 bases and J by 4 bases, with 10 bases of the junction left unmatched. Written as DNA, the CDR3 is TGTGCCACCAGTGGATTGACCGGGACAGCATACGAGCAGTACTTC. Residues: CATSGLTGTAYEQYF.

The rearrangement links TRBV29-1 to TRBJ2-1; 7 bases map to TRBD2. Unmatched junction bases numbered 3, after V lost 4 bases and J lost 0 bases. The CDR3 has 14 amino acids. The germline CDR1 and CDR2 sequences are SQVTM and ANQGSEA. CDR3 DNA sequence: TGCAGCGTTGCCGGGGGGTCCTCCTACAATGAGCAGTTCTTC. It translates to CSVAGGSSYNEQFF.

This clonotype was observed a handful of times. V is TRBV20-1 and J is TRBJ1-1; a possible D gene is TRBD1 (6 bases). Trimming removed 6 bases from V and 3 bases from J, with 14 bases in between. This CDR3 has 13 amino acids. Germline assignment: CDR1 DFQATT and CDR2 SNEGSKA (reference sequence). CDR3 sequence (DNA): TGCAGTGCGCAGACACAGGGCTACACTGAAGCTTTCTTT. Translating gives CSAQTQGYTEAFF.

This chain links TRBV7-8 with TRBJ2-7, with a weak D call TRBD1 (6 bases). Deletions cut 6 bases from V and 6 bases from J, with 12 bases between. This CDR3 comprises 12 residues. Per the germline V gene, CDR1 is SGHVS and CDR2 is FQNEAQ. The CDR3 protein is CASSLQGTEQYF. The CDR3 DNA is TGTGCCAGCAGTTTACAGGGTACCGAGCAGTACTTC. The whole variable domain, remainder taken from reference TRBV7-8 and TRBJ2-7, is GAGVSQSPRYKVAKRGQDVALRCDPISGHVSLFWYQQALGQGPEFLTYFQNEAQLDKSGLPSDRFFAERPEGSVSTLKIQRTQQEDSAVYLCASSLQGTEQYFGPGTRLTVT.

In this sample, this clonotype turned up a few times. The CDR3 carries no conserved terminal phenylalanine or tryptophan, so it likely arises from a read error. No DNA is shown, since the ends of the CDR3 on it are uncertain; the CDR3 is the one TCRdb lists. The V gene is TRBV4-3, the J gene TRBJ2-4; the D call TRBD1 from the table was never checked on the DNA. Germline V gene lookup returns CDR1 LGHNA and CDR2 YSLEER. From its first to its last residue, the CDR3 has 15 amino acids. The CDR3 protein is CASSQVVNMGDTAPD.

This clonotype was observed a few times. This sequence joins TRBV27 and TRBJ2-7; possible D gene TRBD1, 6 bases. The germline V gene encodes CDR1 MNHEY and CDR2 SMNVEV (reference sequence). V lost 2 bases and J 4 bases, leaving 15 bases between the germline ends. The CDR3 spans 15 residues. The CDR3 DNA sequence: TGTGCCAGCAGTTTAGGAGCCAGGGGTAGGTACGAGCAGTACTTC. Protein sequence: CASSLGARGRYEQYF.

This clonotype came up a few times. V is TRBV6-5 and J is TRBJ2-1; TRBD2 matches at 9 bases. The CDR3 consists of 15 residues. Per germline, CDR1 MNHEY and CDR2 SVGAGI. The J segment lost 6 bases and the V segment lost 2 bases, leaving 5 bases of the junction unmatched. The CDR3 region has the DNA TGTGCCAGCAGTTACAAAGGACTAGCGAGCAATGAGCAGTTCTTC. Translating it yields CASSYKGLASNEQFF.

V and J are TRBV9 and TRBJ1-2, with D tentatively TRBD1 (5 bases). There are 15 residues in the CDR3. From germline, CDR1 is SGDLS and CDR2 YYNGEE. V was pared by 0 bases and J by 5 bases, with 14 bases between. CDR3 in DNA: TGTGCCAGCAGCGTAGCCAGGGCGGAGTGGTATGGCTACACCTTC. This sequence encodes CASSVARAEWYGYTF.

The rearrangement links TRBV10-3 to TRBJ2-1; 9 bases are shared with TRBD1. CDR1 is ENHRY and CDR2 is SYGVKD in the germline V gene. V gave up 6 bases and J gave up 3 bases; unmatched junction bases: 3. CDR3 length: 14 amino acids. The CDR3 reads CAIRDRGDYNEQFF. The CDR3, as DNA: TGTGCCATCAGGGACAGGGGAGACTACAATGAGCAGTTCTTC.